The 25 T cell receptor beta chains below all came from one sample that was sequenced in a study of radiotherapy plus CTLA-4 blockade in lung cancer. Some clones are missing from TCRdb's copy, which holds only in-frame ones; the method was immunoSEQ multiplex PCR. The table shows 60,000 or so clones, with about 80% occurring only once. The material sequenced was peripheral blood, taken from a patient treated with radiotherapy plus ipilimumab. Receptor source: a human donor with non-small cell lung cancer who had a partial response to radiotherapy plus ipilimumab.

V and J are TRBV6-1 and TRBJ2-1; a weak D match, TRBD1 (5 bases). In germline, CDR1 is MNHNS, CDR2 SASEGT. Trimming left V 5 bases short and J 4 bases short, with 12 bases between. This CDR3 comprises 14 residues. The CDR3 loop is CASSLNRLYNEQFF. The CDR3 DNA sequence: TGTGCCAGCAGTCTCAACAGGTTATACAATGAGCAGTTCTTC.

The chain uses TRBV6-6 and TRBJ2-5; 11 nucleotides agree with TRBD1. The CDR3 contains 15 residues. The V gene's germline CDR1 is MNHNY and CDR2 SVGAGI (reference sequence). J lost 11 bases, V lost 1 base, and 9 bases had no gene match. CDR3 DNA sequence: TGTGCCAGCAGTTACTTAGGACAGGGGGCTGGTGAGCAGTACTTC. Translated: CASSYLGQGAGEQYF.

V gene TRBV4-2 combines with J gene TRBJ1-1; the match to TRBD1 covers 7 bases. V trimming: 2 bases; J trimming: 0 bases; junction bases outside the gene matches: 3. From germline, CDR1 is LGHNA and CDR2 YNFKEQ. This CDR3 contains 15 residues. CDR3 coding DNA: TGTGCCAGCAGCCAAAGGGGGCGGATGAACACTGAAGCTTTCTTT. It translates to CASSQRGRMNTEAFF.

This clone appeared a few times. The chain is built from TRBV2 and TRBJ2-7; 10 positions match TRBD2. Trimming at V came to 4 bases and at J to 0 bases, leaving 0 bases not matched to a gene. Germline values: CDR1 SNHLY, CDR2 FYNNEI. The length of the CDR3 is 14 residues. The CDR3 region is CASSASGGSYEQYF. In nucleotides, the CDR3 is TGTGCCAGCAGTGCTAGCGGGGGCTCCTACGAGCAGTACTTC.

The chain recombines TRBV6-1 with TRBJ2-1, with 9 bases that match TRBD2. With V trimmed by 6 bases and J by 6 bases, 3 bases remained unmatched. The CDR3 sequence is 13 residues long. CDR1 MNHNS and CDR2 SASEGT come from the germline V gene. Here the CDR3 DNA reads TGTGCCAGCAGGACTAGCGGTGTCAATGAGCAGTTCTTC. Its protein is CASRTSGVNEQFF.

This CDR3 is CASSFGRVGVLTF. Here the CDR3 DNA reads TGTGCCAGCAGCTTTGGCAGGGTGGGCGTCCTGACTTTC. V usage is TRBV11-2 and J usage is TRBJ2-6, with D possibly being TRBD1 (5 bases). The germline CDR1 and CDR2 sequences are SGHAT and FQNNGV. The CDR3 spans 13 residues. The V end lost 3 bases, the J end lost 12 bases, and 12 bases lay between the germline ends. The complete variable domain, with remaining parts taken from reference TRBV11-2 and TRBJ2-6, reads EAGVAQSPRYKIIEKRQSVAFWCNPISGHATLYWYQQILGQGPKLLIQFQNNGVVDDSQLPKDRFSAERLKGVDSTLKIQPAKLEDSAVYLCASSFGRVGVLTFGAGSRLTVL.

The chain has TRBV19 and TRBJ2-3, with D possibly matching TRBD2 (5 bases). CDR3 length equals 13 residues. Looked up from germline, CDR1 is LNHDA and CDR2 is SQIVND (reference sequence). V gave up 5 bases and J gave up 1 base, with 7 bases separating them. The CDR3 loop is CASSWTGTDTQYF. CDR3 nucleotides: TGTGCCAGTAGTTGGACTGGCACAGATACGCAGTATTTT.

The chain combines TRBV6-5 with TRBJ1-1; TRBD1 matches at 7 bases. This CDR3 comprises 14 residues. V gave up 7 bases and J gave up 1 base; unmatched junction bases: 6. CDR1 is MNHEY and CDR2 is SVGAGI in the germline V gene. The CDR3 DNA reads TGTGCCAGCATCAGGACAGGCGGGAACACTGAAGCTTTCTTT. Translation: CASIRTGGNTEAFF.

This clone was seen once. The rearrangement uses TRBV18 and TRBJ1-1, with D tentatively TRBD1 (6 bases). Germline CDR1 is KGHSH and CDR2 is LQKENI. Between the trimmed V and J ends, which lost 8 bases and 0 bases, there was a span of 16 bases. There are 15 residues in the CDR3. The CDR3 coding sequence is TGTGCCAGCCGACCGGACAGCTTCATGAACACTGAAGCTTTCTTT. This codes for CASRPDSFMNTEAFF.

The chain is built from TRBV6-6 and TRBJ1-5; D uncertain. The CDR3 has 14 residues. Germline CDR1 MNHNY, CDR2 SVGAGI (reference sequence). The V end lost 2 bases, the J end lost 3 bases, and 8 bases lay between the germline ends. As DNA, the CDR3 is TGTGCCAGCAGTTACGAGGGCCCCAATCAGCCCCAGCATTTT. Amino acids: CASSYEGPNQPQHF.

The chain is built from TRBV19 and TRBJ2-4; 15 nucleotides line up with TRBD2. With V trimmed by 5 bases and J by 9 bases, 11 bases remained unmatched. Germline CDR1 LNHDA, CDR2 SQIVND (reference sequence). This CDR3 has 17 residues. The CDR3 DNA follows: TGTGCCAGTAGTCCCCGCCGGACTAGCGGGGGGGGGAGCATTCAGTACTTC. Its translation is CASSPRRTSGGGSIQYF.

The chain employs TRBV7-3 and TRBJ2-5; tentatively, D is TRBD2 (6 bases). The CDR3 is made up of 15 amino acids. Looked up from germline, CDR1 is SGHTA and CDR2 is FQGTGA. V dropped 5 bases and J dropped 1 base, with 14 bases sitting between them. The CDR3 DNA reads as TGTGCCAGCAGCCCCGTTGGGGGGTCCCAAGAGACCCAGTACTTC. It is translated as CASSPVGGSQETQYF.

This clone was counted once. The chain employs TRBV6-1 and TRBJ2-2, with a possible D match to TRBD1 (5 bases). V lost 5 bases and J lost 8, with 15 bases in between. Germline V CDR1 and CDR2: MNHNS, SASEGT. This CDR3 spans 14 amino acids. The CDR3: CASSRQPEVGELFF. For the CDR3, the DNA is TGTGCCAGCAGTAGACAGCCTGAAGTAGGGGAGCTGTTTTTT.

The chain links TRBV4-3 to TRBJ2-3; unclear D gene. CDR1 is LGHNA, CDR2 YSLEER, per germline. CDR3 size: 17 residues. V dropped 0 bases and J dropped 0 bases, with 13 bases sitting between them. CDR3 sequence reads: CASSQDLLGRSTDTQYF. The DNA for the CDR3 is TGCGCCAGCAGCCAAGATCTACTGGGCAGAAGCACAGATACGCAGTATTTT.

The chain carries TRBV6-1 and TRBJ2-1, with D maybe TRBD2 (6 bases). Germline V gene sequence: CDR1 MNHNS, CDR2 SASEGT. The CDR3 loop spans 15 amino acids. V lost 7 bases, J lost 5 bases, and 18 bases lay in between. The CDR3 DNA reads TGTGCCAGCACCCGAACACGCGGGGAAAACAATGAGCAGTTCTTC. It encodes CASTRTRGENNEQFF.

The chain uses TRBV15 and TRBJ2-4; possibly TRBD1 for D (6 bases). Trimming took off 4 bases at V and 3 bases at J, with 13 bases between the two ends. Per the germline V gene, CDR1 is LNHNV and CDR2 is YYDKDF (reference sequence). This CDR3 has 15 residues. The CDR3 DNA reads TGTGCCACCAGCAATACAGGGAACCTCAAAAACATTCAGTACTTC. It translates to CATSNTGNLKNIQYF.

There are a few counts of this clone. Other DNA variants within this sample encode the same CDR3. The CDR3 nucleotides are TGTGCCAGCAGCTTAGTGGGGAGCTCCTACGAGCAGTACTTC. This gives the protein CASSLVGSSYEQYF. The chain is built from TRBV7-9 and TRBJ2-7, with D maybe TRBD2 (5 bases). CDR3 length equals 14 residues. V was cut by 1 base and J by 0 bases, with 7 bases left in between. Germline V gives CDR1 SEHNR, CDR2 FQNEAQ (reference sequence).

CDR3 coding DNA: TGTGCCAGCAGCCTGCGATGGGGGCTAGAAGAGACCCAGTACTTC. Protein: CASSLRWGLEETQYF. The chain recombines TRBV27 with TRBJ2-5; weak D call: TRBD1 (6 bases). The CDR3 is made up of 15 amino acids. V dropped 6 bases and J dropped 3 bases, with 17 bases sitting between them. Germline V gene lookup returns CDR1 MNHEY and CDR2 SMNVEV (reference sequence).

This rearrangement joins TRBV19 to TRBJ1-2; D is perhaps TRBD1 (5 bases). Trimming removed 0 bases at V and 2 bases at J, with 16 bases between. This CDR3 is 17 amino acids long. Germline values: CDR1 LNHDA, CDR2 SQIVND (reference sequence). DNA of the CDR3: TGTGCCAGTAGTATAGATCGCGTTACAGGATCCAACTATGGCTACACCTTC. Translation gives CASSIDRVTGSNYGYTF.

This sequence joins TRBV7-6 and TRBJ1-1, with a weak D call TRBD1 (6 bases). Trimming removed 3 bases at V and 1 base at J, with 12 bases between. Germline CDR1 SGHVS, CDR2 FNYEAQ. This CDR3 spans 15 amino acids. CDR3 protein: CASSFRRTENTEAFF. The CDR3, as DNA: TGTGCCAGCAGCTTTAGACGGACAGAGAACACTGAAGCTTTCTTT.

This clone has only a few counts. The rearrangement links TRBV29-1 to TRBJ2-7; possibly TRBD1 for D (6 bases). The CDR3 sequence is 12 residues long. Germline V gene sequence: CDR1 SQVTM, CDR2 ANQGSEA. Trimming pared 7 bases from V and 3 bases from J, leaving 13 bases between. The CDR3 loop reads CSAATGFYEQYF. The DNA of the CDR3 is TGCAGCGCTGCCACAGGGTTCTACGAGCAGTACTTC.

The rearrangement links TRBV30 to TRBJ2-5; TRBD2 agrees at 9 bases. Per the germline V gene, CDR1 is GTSNPN and CDR2 is SVGIG (reference sequence). CDR3 length: 13 amino acids. The ends lost 7 bases at V and 11 bases at J; junction bases unmatched: 14. The CDR3 region has the DNA TGTGCCTCCTCTCGCGGGGGGGCCGAAGAGCAGTACTTC. It is translated as CASSRGGAEEQYF.

This clone was observed once. The chain has TRBV9 and TRBJ1-2, with a tentative D call TRBD1 (6 bases). V was pared by 0 bases and J by 0 bases, with 9 bases between. Germline CDR1 is SGDLS and CDR2 is YYNGEE. This CDR3 region has 15 residues. CDR3 in amino acids: CASSVEGTSNYGYTF. The CDR3 nucleotides read TGTGCCAGCAGCGTAGAGGGGACATCTAACTATGGCTACACCTTC.

The chain uses TRBV5-1 and TRBJ1-3, with a weak D call TRBD1 (6 bases). Looked up from germline, CDR1 is SGHRS and CDR2 is YFSETQ. This CDR3 is 15 amino acids long. V lost 1 base to trimming and J lost 0 bases, with 8 bases between them. The CDR3 DNA reads TGCGCCAGCAGCTTGCAGGGGTTCTCTGGAAACACCATATATTTT. Residues: CASSLQGFSGNTIYF.

This chain uses TRBV7-9 with TRBJ2-2, with a possible D match to TRBD2 (5 bases). Germline V gene sequence: CDR1 SEHNR, CDR2 FQNEAQ (reference sequence). V was trimmed by 1 base and J by 7 bases, leaving 16 bases between them. The CDR3 is 16 amino acids. The CDR3 DNA reads as TGTGCCAGCAGCTTAGGTTTCGGCAGCGGTGGCGGGGAGCTGTTTTTT. It codes for CASSLGFGSGGGELFF.